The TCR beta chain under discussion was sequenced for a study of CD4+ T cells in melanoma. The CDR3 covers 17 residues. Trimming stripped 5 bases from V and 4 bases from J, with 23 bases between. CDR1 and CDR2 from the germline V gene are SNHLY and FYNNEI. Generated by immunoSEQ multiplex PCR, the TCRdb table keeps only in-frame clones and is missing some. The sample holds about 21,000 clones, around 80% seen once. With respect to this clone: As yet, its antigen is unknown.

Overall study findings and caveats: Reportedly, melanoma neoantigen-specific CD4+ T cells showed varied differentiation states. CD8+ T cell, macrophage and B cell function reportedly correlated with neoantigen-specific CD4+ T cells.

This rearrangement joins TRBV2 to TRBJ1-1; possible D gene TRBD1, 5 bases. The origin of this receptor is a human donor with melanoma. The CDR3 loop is CASSHRDDRGFATEAFF. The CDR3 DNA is TGTGCCAGCAGTCACCGGGACGATAGGGGTTTTGCCACTGAAGCTTTCTTT.